The rows below give T cell receptor beta chains drawn from one sample of a study of shared clonotypes between healthy human individuals. Some clones are missing from TCRdb's copy, which holds only in-frame ones; the method was immunoSEQ multiplex PCR. The sample shows approximately 1,500,000 clones, roughly 96% of them seen only once. The specimen sequenced was naive CD4+ T cells sorted from blood. All receptors derive from a man younger than 40 in good health. Each CDR3 is given with its conserved first and last residue. The D gene is left open where the match is weak. Clone size, where shown, is once, few, many, or a class for clones that have expanded.

D,V,size,J,CDR3
-,TRBV18,once,TRBJ1-5,CASSPDRNQPQHF
TRBD2,TRBV5-4,once,TRBJ2-2,CASSLLPTSDAGELFF
-,TRBV6-5,-,TRBJ2-5,CASTTPGTETQYF
TRBD1,TRBV13,-,TRBJ1-2,CASSGFPGQGGGYTF
-,TRBV15,-,TRBJ1-3,CATSRDVGSGNTIYF
-,TRBV28,-,TRBJ2-7,CASSSLGPMGEQYF
-,TRBV19,-,TRBJ2-1,CASRTRQTSSYNEQFF
TRBD2,TRBV29-1,-,TRBJ2-1,CSVLAGVPYNEQFF
-,TRBV20-1,-,TRBJ2-5,CSAISQETQYF
-,TRBV2,-,TRBJ2-7,CASSSGGHEQYF
TRBD1,TRBV5-6,-,TRBJ2-2,CASSSQGFGELFF
-,TRBV9,few,TRBJ1-1,CASSPSGRGNTEAFF
-,TRBV7-3,-,TRBJ2-1,CASSFGGGRNNEQFF
-,TRBV28,-,TRBJ2-1,CASRSGVYNEQFF
-,TRBV5-4,-,TRBJ2-3,CASSRTGTDTQYF
-,TRBV7-2,once,TRBJ2-1,CASSLDHRSSYNEQFF
-,TRBV5-4,-,TRBJ1-1,CASSADSLAEAFF
-,TRBV7-9,-,TRBJ1-1,CASSQTGNTEAFF
TRBD2,TRBV11-3,-,TRBJ2-7,CASSFTSGYEQYF
-,TRBV5-1,-,TRBJ1-5,CASSEDGYNQPQHF
-,TRBV15,-,TRBJ1-1,CATSPYLRTEMNTEAFF
-,TRBV15,-,TRBJ2-3,CATSRVGGGDTQYF
TRBD2,TRBV5-1,-,TRBJ2-1,CASSISSGLAGEQFF
TRBD1,TRBV6-5,once,TRBJ1-5,CAGQGSNQPQHF
TRBD1,TRBV7-8,-,TRBJ2-7,CASSSHFSGGNEQYF
-,TRBV28,-,TRBJ2-5,CASSLRVQETQYF
TRBD1,TRBV18,-,TRBJ1-4,CASSPLGTGNEKLFF
-,TRBV27,once,TRBJ1-4,CASSLRPGTVYNEKLFF
-,TRBV15,-,TRBJ2-2,CATSRQVGTTGELFF
-,TRBV6-1,-,TRBJ1-4,CASSEARSLTNEKLFF
TRBD1,TRBV7-9,-,TRBJ2-5,CASTEQGNQETQYF
TRBD2,TRBV30,-,TRBJ2-3,CAWGLAGGWTQYF
TRBD2,TRBV19,-,TRBJ2-2,CASSPTLLAGPGTGELFF
-,TRBV5-1,-,TRBJ2-3,CASSFESDTQYF
TRBD2,TRBV28,-,TRBJ2-3,CASRFSGRGSDTQYF
TRBD1,TRBV18,-,TRBJ1-1,CASSPTGQGNTEAFF
-,TRBV21-1,-,TRBJ2-3,CQEMTDTQYF
TRBD1,TRBV19,-,TRBJ1-5,CASRPTGNSNQPQHF
TRBD2,TRBV11-3,-,TRBJ2-7,CASSAKGLGLAGGRYEQYF
TRBD1,TRBV27,once,TRBJ2-7,CASSTWTGKYYEQYF
-,TRBV7-8,-,TRBJ1-2,CASSLVAGFNYGYTF
-,TRBV14,-,TRBJ2-7,CASSYSRQDSPVQYF
TRBD1,TRBV6-5,-,TRBJ2-2,CASRRDRVVGELFF
-,TRBV18,once,TRBJ1-1,CASSPPGTRLMNTEAFF
TRBD1,TRBV4-1,-,TRBJ2-1,CASSLLGQGNNEQFF
TRBD2,TRBV19,-,TRBJ2-7,CASSIVAGRAYEQYF
TRBD1,TRBV5-4,-,TRBJ1-2,CASSVPTGNNGYTF